This T cell receptor (beta chain) was sequenced during a study of pediatric ulcerative colitis. Samples were sequenced at Survey level, maximum 500,000 reads. This table comes from immunoSEQ multiplex PCR, and its TCRdb copy is limited to in-frame clones, with some not included. The sample consists of about 64,000 clones, around four fifths of them appearing once. Turning to this clone: Antigen specificity is unknown.

Study outcomes and limitations: A couple of rectal clonotypes were found only in ulcerative colitis patients, all of them.

The blood sample was taken during the colonoscopy visit. This clonotype was obtained from a boy aged 5-17 years with moderate ulcerative colitis. The sequenced material came from blood.

CDR3 residues: CASSKTSEKLFF. For the CDR3, the DNA is TGTGCCAGCAGCAAAACCAGTGAAAAACTGTTTTTT. The chain couples TRBV7-9 to TRBJ1-4; D is uncertain. V gave up 5 bases and J gave up 7 bases, with 8 bases separating them. This CDR3 contains 12 residues. CDR1 is SEHNR, CDR2 FQNEAQ, per germline (reference sequence).